Listed below are T cell receptor beta chains from one sample, sequenced in a study of glioma-infiltrating T cells. From the multiplex PCR reads, TCRdb called clonotypes with MiXCR, one entry per CDR3 protein. This sample carries some 90,000 distinct CDR3 sequences, about 40% of them seen once, and the ten largest clones take more than 30%. Material for sequencing was glioma tissue, nonneoplastic brain tissue, or PBMCs (not recorded which). These receptors were taken from a human donor with low-grade glioma or glioblastoma, undergoing nonglioma brain surgery, or in good health (not recorded which). CDR3s include the opening cysteine and the closing phenylalanine or tryptophan. D genes are given only for firm matches. Expanded clones are given a class, and other clones once, few, many or no size at all.

DNA,CDR3,V,J,size,D
TGTGCCAGCAGCCCGAGGAGCGGGAGGATCAATCAGCCCCAGCATTTT,CASSPRSGRINQPQHF,TRBV7-2,TRBJ1-5,NA,NA
TGCAGTGCTCGGGGACTAGCGGGGGGGCCGATTGTCCACAATGAGCAGTTCTTC,CSARGLAGGPIVHNEQFF,TRBV20-1,TRBJ2-1,NA,TRBD2
TGTGCCAGCAGTTTAGCTTACGGCAATGAGCAGTTCTTC,CASSLAYGNEQFF,TRBV12-3/TRBV12-4,TRBJ2-1,many,NA
TGCAGTGCTAGGGCAGGGCGACAGACCCAGCATTTT,CSARAGRQTQHF,TRBV20-1,TRBJ1-5,NA,NA
TGCAGTGATAGAGGCACAGGGGGGGATCAAGAGACCCAGTACTTC,CSDRGTGGDQETQYF,TRBV20-1,TRBJ2-5,NA,NA
TGTGCCTGGAGTGGTACTAGCGGGAGGGGGGATACGCAGTATTTT,CAWSGTSGRGDTQYF,TRBV30,TRBJ2-3,NA,TRBD2
TGTGCTAGTGGTTTGTCGGGGATCGGGGGGAACTCCTACGAGCAGTACTTC,CASGLSGIGGNSYEQYF,TRBV12-5,TRBJ2-7,NA,TRBD2
TGTGCCAGTAGCAACCGAGGCATCTCTGGAAACACCATATATTTT,CASSNRGISGNTIYF,TRBV19,TRBJ1-3,many,NA
TGCGGTGCTTCCTCCGTGGGAACAGATACGAAGTATTTT,CGASSVGTDTKYF,TRBV20-1,TRBJ2-3,NA,NA
TGCAGTGCTGGAAAAATCGGGAGGGCCTCCGACGAGCAGTACTTC,CSAGKIGRASDEQYF,TRBV20-1,TRBJ2-7,many,TRBD2
TGTGCCAGCGGTCCCCGGACTAGCGGGAGGCCCTACGAGCAGTACTTC,CASGPRTSGRPYEQYF,TRBV6-6,TRBJ2-7,NA,TRBD2
TGTGCCAGCAGTTCGATAGACTCGGAGGGCTATGAGCAGTTCTTC,CASSSIDSEGYEQFF,TRBV28,TRBJ2-1,NA,NA
TGCAGCGTGGGATATGTGGGGGCCTCTGGAAACACCATATATTTT,CSVGYVGASGNTIYF,TRBV29-1,TRBJ1-3,NA,NA
TGCGCCAGCAGCTGGACGGGACAGGGGGTACGAGAGACCCAGTACTTC,CASSWTGQGVRETQYF,TRBV5-1,TRBJ2-5,many,TRBD1
TGCAGTGCTAGAGGACTAGCGGGGGGCCTAACGCAGTATTTT,CSARGLAGGLTQYF,TRBV20-1,TRBJ2-3,many,TRBD2
TGTGCCAGCAGCCGTTCTAGGACAGGACTTAAGACCGGGGAGCTGTTTTTT,CASSRSRTGLKTGELFF,TRBV7-2,TRBJ2-2,many,TRBD1
TGCGCCAGCAGTTTAGCGGGGACTGAAGAGACCAAGTACTTC,CASSLAGTEETKYF,TRBV12-3/TRBV12-4,TRBJ2-5,NA,TRBD2
TGTGCCGTCAGGACTGTACAGAACACTGAAGCTTTCTTC,CAVRTVQNTEAFF,TRBV10-3,TRBJ1-1,NA,NA
TGTGCCAGCAGTTACTCGCCCCTCAGAGAAGACTCCTATAATTCACCCCTCCACTTT,CASSYSPLREDSYNSPLHF,TRBV6-5,TRBJ1-6,many,NA
TGTGCCAGCAGCTTGCTACAGGGAACAAGAACCTATGGCTACACCTTC,CASSLLQGTRTYGYTF,TRBV5-5,TRBJ1-2,many,NA